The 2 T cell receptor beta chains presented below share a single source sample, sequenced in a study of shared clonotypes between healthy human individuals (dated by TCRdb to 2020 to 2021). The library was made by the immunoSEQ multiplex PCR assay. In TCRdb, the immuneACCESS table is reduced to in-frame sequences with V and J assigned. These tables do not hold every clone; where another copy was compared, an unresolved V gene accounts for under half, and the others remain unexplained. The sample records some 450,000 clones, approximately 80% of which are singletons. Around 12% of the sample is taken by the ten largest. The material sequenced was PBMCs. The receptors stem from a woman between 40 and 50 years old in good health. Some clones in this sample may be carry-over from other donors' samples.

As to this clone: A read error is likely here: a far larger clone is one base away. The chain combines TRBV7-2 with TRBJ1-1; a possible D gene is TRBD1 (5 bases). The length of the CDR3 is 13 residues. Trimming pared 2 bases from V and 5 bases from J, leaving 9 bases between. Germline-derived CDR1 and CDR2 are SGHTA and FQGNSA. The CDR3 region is CASSLPGRTEAFF. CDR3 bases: TGTGCCAGCAGCTTACCAGGGAGGACTGAAGCTTTCTTT.

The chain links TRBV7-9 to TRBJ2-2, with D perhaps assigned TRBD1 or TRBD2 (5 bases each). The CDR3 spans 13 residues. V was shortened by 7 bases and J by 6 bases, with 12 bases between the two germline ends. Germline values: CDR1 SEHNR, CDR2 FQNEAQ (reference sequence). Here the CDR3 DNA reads TGTGCCAGCATCCGGGACGGGGCCGGGGAGCTGTTTTTT. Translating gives CASIRDGAGELFF.